This T cell receptor beta chain emerged from a study of blood T cell repertoires in COVID-19. The CDR3 runs to 17 residues. J was trimmed by 4 bases and V by 5 bases; bases with no gene match: 15. Germline V gene sequence: CDR1 MNHEY, CDR2 SMNVEV (reference sequence). Methods used by the authors: The assay estimated nucleated cells by amplifying reference gene primers. Data came from immunoSEQ multiplex PCR; TCRdb stores just in-frame clones and leaves some out. V, J and clone size are taken as reported in that table, and D and trimming were inferred from the DNA itself. Among roughly 63,000 clones listed, about 90% were seen once. This clone was counted between two and nine times.

Sequences were obtained from peripheral blood. The chain has TRBV27 and TRBJ2-3; TRBD2 aligns across 7 bases. The sequence derives from a human donor in a cohort sampled during active COVID-19. CDR3 sequence reads: CASSLKAGLSHPDTQYF. The CDR3 region has the DNA TGTGCCAGCAGTCTAAAAGCGGGATTGTCCCACCCAGATACGCAGTATTTT.